Listed here are 27 T cell receptor beta chains from one sample, sequenced in a study of T cell responses to AZD1222 COVID-19 vaccine. Clones were read by immunoSEQ multiplex PCR, and TCRdb kept only the in-frame ones, dropping some. Of tens of thousands of clones detected, 70% to 85% appear once; the ten largest clones hold 20%. The sequences come from peripheral blood, collected on day 0 of MenACWY control vaccination. The receptors shown here come from an adult in good health.

CDR3 sequence reads: CASSGHSGSRETQYF. CDR3 DNA sequence: TGTGCCAGCAGTGGACATAGCGGGAGTAGAGAGACCCAGTACTTC. V usage is TRBV2 and J usage is TRBJ2-5, with 9 bases that match TRBD2. The CDR3 loop spans 15 amino acids. Germline trimming cut 4 bases from V and 4 bases from J; bases unmatched to any gene: 7. In germline, CDR1 is SNHLY, CDR2 FYNNEI.

This clone appeared a few times. V and J are TRBV7-6 and TRBJ1-3, with 7 bases matching TRBD1. The CDR3 extends over 14 amino acids. The ends lost 2 bases at V and 4 bases at J; junction bases unmatched: 2. Germline CDR1 reads SGHVS; CDR2 reads FNYEAQ. CDR3 sequence reads: CASSLRGLGNTIYF. The CDR3 DNA is TGTGCCAGCAGCTTAAGGGGGCTCGGAAACACCATATATTTT. The complete variable domain, with remaining parts taken from reference TRBV7-6 and TRBJ1-3, reads GAGVSQSPRYKVTKRGQDVALRCDPISGHVSLYWYRQALGQGPEFLTYFNYEAQQDKSGLPNDRFSAERPEGSISTLTIQRTEQRDSAMYRCASSLRGLGNTIYFGEGSWLTVV.

This clone was detected a few times. This chain links TRBV6-1 with TRBJ2-7; D not certain. Germline V CDR1 and CDR2: MNHNS, SASEGT. The V gene lost 3 bases and the J gene lost 0 bases, with 9 bases spanning the gap. This CDR3 comprises 14 residues. CDR3 residues: CASSDRQFSYEQYV. CDR3 coding DNA: TGTGCCAGCAGTGACCGGCAGTTCTCCTACGAGCAGTACGTC.

This clone was counted a few times. CDR3 protein: CASSLDQGGTEAFF. DNA for the CDR3: TGTGCCAGCAGCTTAGATCAGGGCGGCACTGAAGCTTTCTTT. The chain joins TRBV7-8 to TRBJ1-1; maybe TRBD1 (5 bases). The CDR3 consists of 14 residues. Germline CDR1 is SGHVS and CDR2 is FQNEAQ. V was shortened by 1 base and J by 4 bases, with 10 bases between the two germline ends.

This clone was seen at least ten times. The chain links TRBV4-1 to TRBJ1-6; D is unresolved. The V gene lost 0 bases and the J gene lost 4 bases, with 16 bases spanning the gap. Germline-derived CDR1 and CDR2 are MGHRA and YSYEKL. This CDR3 spans 18 amino acids. CDR3 region: CASSQDRGAARYNSPLHF. For the CDR3, the DNA is TGCGCCAGCAGCCAAGATCGAGGCGCTGCCAGATATAATTCACCCCTCCACTTT.

This chain links TRBV10-3 with TRBJ1-1; no clear D. This CDR3 contains 16 residues. Trimming left V 3 bases short and J 3 bases short, with 17 bases between. Germline V gene sequence: CDR1 ENHRY, CDR2 SYGVKD. This CDR3 is CAISDFPRAAYTEAFF. CDR3 nucleotides: TGTGCCATCAGTGATTTCCCCCGGGCAGCGTACACTGAAGCTTTCTTT.

This clone appeared a few times. V usage is TRBV19 and J usage is TRBJ1-1, with D unclear. The CDR3 totals 12 residues. V was shortened by 5 bases and J by 4 bases, with 8 bases between the two germline ends. Germline V gene sequence: CDR1 LNHDA, CDR2 SQIVND (reference sequence). This chain's CDR3 is CASSWAITEAFF. CDR3 in DNA: TGTGCCAGTAGTTGGGCGATCACTGAAGCTTTCTTT.

V is TRBV6-6 and J is TRBJ2-2; 13 nucleotides agree with TRBD2. From germline, CDR1 is MNHNY and CDR2 SVGAGI (reference sequence). The CDR3 length is 19 residues. Unmatched junction bases numbered 15, after V lost 5 bases and J lost 6 bases. CDR3 residues: CASSPSLGTSGTSAGELFF. For the CDR3, the DNA is TGTGCCAGCAGTCCGTCCCTCGGGACTAGCGGGACGAGCGCCGGGGAGCTGTTTTTT.

The chain is built from TRBV30 and TRBJ1-6, with TRBD1 matching over 7 bases. The V gene end was trimmed by 1 base and the J gene end by 11 bases; junction bases not matched to a gene: 11. The CDR3 has 15 residues. In germline, CDR1 is GTSNPN, CDR2 SVGIG (reference sequence). The CDR3 sequence is CAWSEGTATRTPLHF. DNA of the CDR3: TGTGCCTGGAGTGAAGGGACAGCGACGAGGACACCCCTCCACTTT.

This chain connects TRBV5-1 to TRBJ1-1; maybe TRBD1 (5 bases). Trimming cost V 0 bases and J 4 bases, with 13 bases left between them. CDR3 length: 15 amino acids. In germline, CDR1 is SGHRS, CDR2 YFSETQ. This CDR3 reads CASSLVVGTSTEAFF. CDR3 DNA sequence: TGCGCCAGCAGCTTGGTCGTTGGGACCTCCACTGAAGCTTTCTTT. Drawing the rest from reference TRBV5-1 and TRBJ1-1, the complete variable domain is KAGVTQTPRYLIKTRGQQVTLSCSPISGHRSVSWYQQTPGQGLQFLFEYFSETQRNKGNFPGRFSGRQFSNSRSEMNVSTLELGDSALYLCASSLVVGTSTEAFFGQGTRLTVV.

The J gene is TRBJ2-5, the V gene TRBV5-1; the D gene is possibly TRBD2 (6 bases). V lost 4 bases, J lost 2 bases, and 15 bases lay in between. From germline, CDR1 is SGHRS and CDR2 YFSETQ. CDR3 length: 15 amino acids. This chain's CDR3 is CASSPWGELQETQYF. In nucleotides, the CDR3 is TGCGCCAGCAGCCCCTGGGGGGAACTTCAAGAGACCCAGTACTTC.

This chain uses TRBV11-2 with TRBJ1-1; D gene ambiguous. V dropped 6 bases and J dropped 2 bases, with 16 bases sitting between them. The germline gives CDR1 SGHAT, CDR2 FQNNGV. The CDR3 runs to 15 residues. This CDR3 reads CASSLVSRLNTEAFF. In nucleotides, the CDR3 is TGTGCCAGCAGTCTAGTCAGCAGGCTAAACACTGAAGCTTTCTTT.

This clone appeared once. The J gene is TRBJ1-5, the V gene TRBV19; no reliable D call. This CDR3 contains 13 residues. Germline CDR1 reads LNHDA; CDR2 reads SQIVND (reference sequence). Between the trimmed V and J ends, which lost 6 bases and 2 bases, there was a span of 8 bases. The CDR3 nucleotides read TGTGCCAGTAGCTACGGGGGCAATCAGCCCCAGCATTTT. This gives the protein CASSYGGNQPQHF.

This chain links TRBV10-2 with TRBJ2-6; the D gene could be TRBD1 or TRBD2 (5 bases each). Deletions cut 9 bases from V and 1 base from J, with 7 bases between. Per germline, CDR1 WSHSY and CDR2 SAAADI. The CDR3 sequence is 13 residues long. DNA of the CDR3: TGCGCCAGTGAGGGGTCTGGGGCCAACGTCCTGACTTTC. Amino acid sequence: CASEGSGANVLTF.

Only a few counts were recorded for this clone. The J gene is TRBJ2-7, the V gene TRBV10-3; 8 nucleotides line up with TRBD1. With 11 bases clipped from V and 5 bases from J, the junction kept 14 bases outside the gene matches. The CDR3 is made up of 14 amino acids. The V gene's germline CDR1 is ENHRY and CDR2 SYGVKD. The CDR3 reads CAVHSGGKKNEQYF. Written as DNA, the CDR3 is TGTGCCGTTCACTCAGGGGGCAAGAAGAACGAGCAGTACTTC.

The V gene is TRBV7-6, the J gene TRBJ2-3; a possible D gene is TRBD1 (6 bases). The length of the CDR3 is 16 residues. Per the germline V gene, CDR1 is SGHVS and CDR2 is FNYEAQ. Between the trimmed V and J ends, which lost 2 bases and 4 bases, there was a span of 16 bases. Here the CDR3 reads CASSLQGRGISDTQYF. In DNA, the CDR3 is TGTGCCAGCAGCTTACAGGGCAGGGGTATTTCAGATACGCAGTATTTT.

The genes are TRBV7-8 and TRBJ1-5; D unclear. In germline, CDR1 is SGHVS, CDR2 FQNEAQ. Trimming left V 5 bases short and J 7 bases short, with 15 bases between. The CDR3 is 14 residues long. The CDR3 sequence is CASSTAARKQPQHF. The CDR3 DNA follows: TGTGCCAGCAGCACGGCCGCCAGGAAACAGCCCCAGCATTTT. Combining the CDR3 with reference TRBV7-8 and TRBJ1-5 gives the whole variable domain GAGVSQSPRYKVAKRGQDVALRCDPISGHVSLFWYQQALGQGPEFLTYFQNEAQLDKSGLPSDRFFAERPEGSVSTLKIQRTQQEDSAVYLCASSTAARKQPQHFGDGTRLSIL.

The V gene is TRBV12-5, the J gene TRBJ1-6, with TRBD1 as a possible D gene (5 bases). The CDR3 has 17 amino acids. The germline CDR1 and CDR2 sequences are LGHNT and FRNRAP. The V end lost 1 base, the J end lost 6 bases, and 16 bases lay between the germline ends. CDR3 residues: CASGLAPGGRVNSPLHF. CDR3 sequence (DNA): TGTGCTAGTGGTTTGGCCCCGGGGGGTCGGGTTAATTCACCCCTCCACTTT. The full variable domain, completed using reference TRBV12-5 and TRBJ1-6, is DARVTQTPRHKVTEMGQEVTMRCQPILGHNTVFWYRQTMMQGLELLAYFRNRAPLDDSGMPKDRFSAEMPDATLATLKIQPSEPRDSAVYFCASGLAPGGRVNSPLHFGNGTRLTVT.

V gene TRBV9 combines with J gene TRBJ2-7; 12 bases align to TRBD2. Germline CDR1 SGDLS, CDR2 YYNGEE. V shed 0 bases, J shed 7 bases, and the junction held 2 bases outside the gene matches. CDR3 length: 14 residues. CDR3 region: CASSVDLAGGEQYF. The CDR3 bases are TGTGCCAGCAGCGTAGACCTAGCGGGAGGGGAGCAGTACTTC.

In this sample, this clone turned up once. The V call is TRBV5-1, the J call TRBJ2-1, with 11 bases identical to TRBD2. There are 15 residues in the CDR3. CDR1 and CDR2 (germline): SGHRS, YFSETQ. V lost 0 bases and J lost 6; bases outside the gene matches: 2. The CDR3 sequence is CASSLVSGRVNEQFF. CDR3 DNA: TGCGCCAGCAGCTTGGTTAGCGGGAGGGTCAATGAGCAGTTCTTC.

The chain combines TRBV4-1 with TRBJ1-1; D is unresolved. Trimming removed 6 bases at V and 3 bases at J, with 5 bases between. Germline values: CDR1 MGHRA, CDR2 YSYEKL. The CDR3 extends over 11 amino acids. For the CDR3, the DNA is TGCGCCAGCAGACGGGACACTGAAGCTTTCTTT. Encoded protein: CASRRDTEAFF.

The V call is TRBV28, the J call TRBJ1-6; possible D gene TRBD1, 6 bases. V gave up 7 bases and J gave up 3 bases, with 13 bases separating them. The CDR3 is made up of 15 amino acids. Germline V gene data show CDR1 as MDHEN and CDR2 as SYDVKM. The CDR3 DNA is TGTGCCAGCAAGGGGGGTCAGAGCTATAATTCACCCCTCCACTTT. Residues: CASKGGQSYNSPLHF.

This clone has just one count. The chain combines TRBV6-4 with TRBJ2-7, with D unresolved. CDR1 is MRHNA, CDR2 SNTAGT, per germline. CDR3 size: 15 residues. Trimming removed 4 bases at V and 3 bases at J, with 16 bases between. The CDR3 bases are TGTGCCAGCAGTGGCCCAAGATCCACCAGCTACGAGCAGTACTTC. This encodes CASSGPRSTSYEQYF.

This chain connects TRBV30 to TRBJ1-1; D is undetermined. The CDR3 length is 18 residues. CDR1 and CDR2 from the germline V gene are GTSNPN and SVGIG (reference sequence). V lost 1 base to trimming and J lost 0 bases, with 21 bases between them. The CDR3 region is CAWSDSHPWAKMNTEAFF. The CDR3 nucleotides are TGTGCCTGGAGTGATTCCCACCCCTGGGCAAAAATGAACACTGAAGCTTTCTTT.

The chain uses TRBV29-1 and TRBJ1-3; D remains unclear. The V and J ends lost 3 bases and 0 bases respectively, with 6 bases between them. Per germline, CDR1 SQVTM and CDR2 ANQGSEA. This CDR3 has 13 amino acids. CDR3 in DNA: TGCAGCGTTGATGTGGACTCTGGAAACACCATATATTTT. This codes for CSVDVDSGNTIYF.

This clone was counted only a few times. The chain links TRBV2 to TRBJ2-7; the D is unclear. Germline assignment: CDR1 SNHLY and CDR2 FYNNEI. Trimming shortened V by 3 bases and J by 5 bases, and 8 bases separated the two germline ends. The CDR3 sequence is 12 residues long. The CDR3 coding sequence is TGTGCCAGCAGTGATAGAGGCCACGAGCAGTACTTC. It codes for CASSDRGHEQYF.

The J gene is TRBJ2-1, the V gene TRBV10-3, with D tentatively TRBD2 (6 bases). Germline CDR1 is ENHRY and CDR2 is SYGVKD. V lost 8 bases, J lost 3 bases, and 8 bases lay in between. CDR3 size: 12 residues. CDR3 coding DNA: TGTGCCATCGGGACTTTCTACAATGAGCAGTTCTTC. Translating gives CAIGTFYNEQFF.